Listed below are T cell receptor beta chains from one sample, sequenced in a study of T-cell reconstitution after alpha-beta-depleted transplantation in children. TCRdb reprocessed the PCR reads via MiXCR and lists one record per CDR3 protein. The data contain about 240,000 distinct CDR3 sequences, about 12% of them singletons. This specimen consisted of PBMCs from the stem cell graft donor, obtained from the stem cell graft. The receptors shown here come from a human donor who donated a stem cell graft to a child with acute lymphoblastic leukemia. The CDR3 runs from the conserved cysteine through the conserved F or W. The D gene is left open where the match is weak. A clone size is listed for some rows: how often the clone was seen (once, few, many), or a class if it is expanded.

size	D	J	V	DNA	CDR3
many	NA	TRBJ2-7	TRBV6-5	TGTGCCAGCAGTTACCGGCCCACCTACGAGCAGTACTTC	CASSYRPTYEQYF
many	TRBD1	TRBJ2-7	TRBV10-2	TGCGCCAGCAGTACGAACAGGGGCTACGAGCAGTACTTC	CASSTNRGYEQYF
many	NA	TRBJ1-1	TRBV28	TGTGCCAGCAGTTTACTCCCCTCTGAAGCTTTCTTT	CASSLLPSEAFF
many	NA	TRBJ2-7	TRBV6-5	TGTGCCAGCAGTTACTCTCCAACAGGGTCCGAGCAGTACTTC	CASSYSPTGSEQYF
many	NA	TRBJ1-2	TRBV20-1	TGCAGTGCTACGGAGGGCTATGGCTACACCTTC	CSATEGYGYTF
NA	NA	TRBJ2-7	TRBV19	TGTGCCAGTAGTCCAGCGCAAAGCTTATCCTACGAGCAGTACTTC	CASSPAQSLSYEQYF
many	TRBD1	TRBJ2-1	TRBV28	TGTGCCAGCAGTAGCCGACAGGGTAGGAATGAGCAGTTCTTC	CASSSRQGRNEQFF
many	NA	TRBJ2-4	TRBV20-1	TGCAGTGTAAAACGGACTGGGGTCAACATTCAGTACTTC	CSVKRTGVNIQYF
few	NA	TRBJ2-5	TRBV7-9	TGTGCCAGCAGCCGCCCGGGGGACGCTGAGACCCAGTACTTC	CASSRPGDAETQYF
many	TRBD1	TRBJ2-3	TRBV5-1	TGCGCCAGCAGCTACTTTGACAGGGGTGGTTGGGCAGATACGCAGTATTTT	CASSYFDRGGWADTQYF
few	NA	TRBJ2-7	TRBV12-3/TRBV12-4	TGTGCCAGCAGTCAGGGGGGGGGGTTCGACGAGCAGTACTTC	CASSQGGGFDEQYF
many	NA	TRBJ2-1	TRBV6-6	TGTGCCAGCAGTTACGGGGGGCGGAATGAGCAGTTCTTC	CASSYGGRNEQFF
NA	NA	TRBJ1-3	TRBV7-2	TGTGCCAGCAGCTTCAACAGTCTCGGAAACACCATATATTTT	CASSFNSLGNTIYF
many	NA	TRBJ2-5	TRBV5-1	TGCGCCAGCAGTGGACTCTCCCAAGAGACCCAGTACTTC	CASSGLSQETQYF
few	NA	TRBJ2-1	TRBV20-1	TGCAGTGCTAGAGTTGCCGGGGGCTCGTACAATGAGCAGTTCTTC	CSARVAGGSYNEQFF
many	TRBD1	TRBJ1-6	TRBV12-3/TRBV12-4	TGTGCCAGCAGGTCCGGGACAGGGAACTCACCCCTCCACTTT	CASRSGTGNSPLHF
many	TRBD2	TRBJ2-7	TRBV4-3	TGCGCCAGCAGCCAGGGACTAGCGGGATTGAAAGAGCAGTACTTC	CASSQGLAGLKEQYF
many	NA	TRBJ1-2	TRBV12-3/TRBV12-4	TGTGCCAGCAGACCCCAACAGGGTATTGGCTATGGCTACACCTTC	CASRPQQGIGYGYTF
many	NA	TRBJ1-5	TRBV24-1	TGTGCCACCTGCCCAGGGTACAATCAGCCCCAGCATTTT	CATCPGYNQPQHF
many	NA	TRBJ1-2	TRBV7-9	TGTGCCAGCAGCTCCACGAACAGGGATGGCTACACCTTC	CASSSTNRDGYTF
NA	TRBD1	TRBJ2-7	TRBV7-2	TGTGCCAGCAGCTTGACCCCCGGGACAGCCTACGAGCAGTACTTC	CASSLTPGTAYEQYF
many	NA	TRBJ1-1	TRBV7-9	TGTGCCAGTACGAAAGGGTTTGGTGAAGCTTTCTTT	CASTKGFGEAFF
many	NA	TRBJ2-7	TRBV7-8	TGTGCCAGCAGCTTCGGGGGTTCCTACGAGCAGTACTTC	CASSFGGSYEQYF
many	NA	TRBJ2-5	TRBV7-2	TGTGCCAGCAGCTTAGCGGTCGGGGCCCCGGAAGAGACCCAGTACTTC	CASSLAVGAPEETQYF
many	TRBD1	TRBJ1-6	TRBV12-3/TRBV12-4	TGTGCCAGCAGTTGGGACAGGGATAATTCACCCCTCCACTTT	CASSWDRDNSPLHF
many	TRBD1	TRBJ1-1	TRBV12-3/TRBV12-4	TGTGCCAGCAGCGCACAGGGGCTAATGAACACTGAAGCTTTCTTT	CASSAQGLMNTEAFF
few	NA	TRBJ2-7	TRBV29-1	TGCAGCGTTGAGGACAACTCCTACGAGCAGTACTTC	CSVEDNSYEQYF
many	TRBD1	TRBJ1-2	TRBV10-3	TGTGCCATCAGCAACGGACAGGGAGTAAACTATGGCTACACCTTC	CAISNGQGVNYGYTF
many	NA	TRBJ2-5	TRBV7-6	TGTGCCAGCAGCTTAGCGCAGGACAGATACCAAGAGACCCAGTACTTC	CASSLAQDRYQETQYF
once	NA	TRBJ2-7	TRBV6-1	TGTGCCAGCGGCGTCGGGACACGAAGCGACGAGCAGTACTTC	CASGVGTRSDEQYF
many	NA	TRBJ2-3	TRBV12-3/TRBV12-4	TGTGCCAGCAGTTCTCGGGACCGTACGCAGTATTTT	CASSSRDRTQYF
many	TRBD2	TRBJ2-3	TRBV20-1	TGCAGTGCTCGCGGAGCGGGAGGCACAGATACGCAGTATTTT	CSARGAGGTDTQYF
many	TRBD2	TRBJ2-1	TRBV20-1	TGCAGTGCTAGGCCTTGGACTAGCGGGTCCTACAATGAGCAGTTCTTC	CSARPWTSGSYNEQFF
many	NA	TRBJ1-4	TRBV6-6	TGTGCCAGCAGGCCCAGGGACAATGAAAAACTGTTTTTT	CASRPRDNEKLFF
many	TRBD2	TRBJ2-1	TRBV12-3/TRBV12-4	TGTGCCAGCAGTTACGGGAGGGCATTGAGCGAGCAGTTCTTC	CASSYGRALSEQFF
many	NA	TRBJ2-7	TRBV18	TGTGCCAGCTCACCAATTGAACGGGGGGAGCAGTACTTC	CASSPIERGEQYF
many	TRBD1	TRBJ2-5	TRBV20-1	TGCAGTGCTATTGAGGACAGGAGAGAGACCCAGTACTTC	CSAIEDRRETQYF
many	TRBD2	TRBJ2-3	TRBV27	TGTGCCAGCCGGTGGCGGGGGAAAGGCACAGATACGCAGTATTTT	CASRWRGKGTDTQYF
NA	NA	TRBJ1-3	TRBV12-3/TRBV12-4	TGTGCCAGCAGTTCACAGGTTACTTTCTCTGGAAACACCATATATTTT	CASSSQVTFSGNTIYF
many	TRBD2	TRBJ2-1	TRBV11-2	TGTGCCAGCTCAACCCGGGGGGTAGGCTCCTACAATGAGCAGTTCTTC	CASSTRGVGSYNEQFF
many	NA	TRBJ1-1	TRBV27	TGTGCCAGCAGTTTAATAAGGGAGCCGGGCACTGAAGCTTTCTTT	CASSLIREPGTEAFF
many	TRBD2	TRBJ2-1	TRBV6-4	TGTGCCAGCAGTGTTGAGCGGGAGAATGAGCAGTTCTTC	CASSVERENEQFF
few	TRBD1	TRBJ2-5	TRBV11-1	TGTGCCAGCAGCCGCGGACAGGGGATGGAGACCCAGTACTTC	CASSRGQGMETQYF
NA	NA	TRBJ2-3	TRBV20-1	TGCAGTGCTATTCCGGGGGGCACAGATACGCAGTATTTT	CSAIPGGTDTQYF
many	NA	TRBJ1-3	TRBV5-4	TGTGCCAGCAGCTCCTTACAAGCTGGTAGGGCGGGAAACACCATATATTTT	CASSSLQAGRAGNTIYF
many	NA	TRBJ2-3	TRBV5-1	TGCGCCAGCAGCTCTCACCGACAGCGTCCTAGCACAGATACGCAGTATTTT	CASSSHRQRPSTDTQYF
NA	TRBD2	TRBJ2-5	TRBV28	TGTGCCAGCGGCTCCGGGGGGGGAGAGACCCAGTACTTC	CASGSGGGETQYF
many	NA	TRBJ1-2	TRBV18	TGTGCCAGCTCACCGGCTAGGGGTGGCTACACCTTC	CASSPARGGYTF
NA	NA	TRBJ2-7	TRBV18	TGTGCCAGCTCACCATCCCCGGCCGTCTACGAGCAGTACTTC	CASSPSPAVYEQYF
many	TRBD1	TRBJ1-5	TRBV20-1	TGCAGTGCTGATGAAGTGGGACAGGCCAATCAGCCCCAGCATTTT	CSADEVGQANQPQHF
many	NA	TRBJ2-2	TRBV9	TGTGCCAGCAGCGTATGGGCAGCTGTATCTACTTTCAACACCGGGGAGCTGTTTTTT	CASSVWAAVSTFNTGELFF
many	NA	TRBJ1-2	TRBV20-1	TGCAGTGCTAGAGATATGGGACCTACCAACTATGGCTACACCTTC	CSARDMGPTNYGYTF
few	NA	TRBJ2-3	TRBV4-2	TGTGCCAGCAGCCATCTAGCGAGCACAGATACGCAGTATTTT	CASSHLASTDTQYF
many	NA	TRBJ2-2	TRBV20-1	TGCAGTTGTTCCCCGGGACCCCCATCGGGCACCGGGGAGCTGTTTTTT	CSCSPGPPSGTGELFF
many	NA	TRBJ1-2	TRBV7-9	TGTGCCAGCAGCTCGCTGACAGGTCCCTACTATGGCTACACCTTC	CASSSLTGPYYGYTF